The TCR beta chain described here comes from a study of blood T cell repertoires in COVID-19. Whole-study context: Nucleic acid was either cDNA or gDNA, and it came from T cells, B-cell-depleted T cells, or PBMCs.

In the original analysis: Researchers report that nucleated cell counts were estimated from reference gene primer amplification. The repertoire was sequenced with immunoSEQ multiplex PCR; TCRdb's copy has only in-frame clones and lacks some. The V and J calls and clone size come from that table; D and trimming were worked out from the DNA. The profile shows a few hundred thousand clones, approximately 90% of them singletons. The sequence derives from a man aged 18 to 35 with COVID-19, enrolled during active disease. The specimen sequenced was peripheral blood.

The CDR3 nucleotides read TGTGCCAGCAGTGGGGGGACTAGCGGCTCCTACGAGCAGTACTTC. This encodes CASSGGTSGSYEQYF. This rearrangement joins TRBV28 to TRBJ2-7; the match to TRBD2 covers 11 bases. The CDR3 is 15 residues long. V shed 5 bases, J shed 0 bases, and the junction held 3 bases outside the gene matches. Germline lookup yields CDR1 MDHEN and CDR2 SYDVKM.